What follows are 32 T cell receptor beta chains derived from one specimen sequenced in a study of shared clonotypes between healthy human individuals (TCRdb year 2020). The library was prepared using the immunoSEQ multiplex PCR assay. In its TCRdb copy, this immuneACCESS table keeps in-frame sequences only and misses some clones. Where compared with another copy, unresolved V genes explain less than half of these, and the others have no known cause. The sample data list 2 million to 2.5 million clones, and under 97% of these were observed just once. The biggest ten clones account for 0.13% of the sample. The sequenced sample consisted of naive CD4+ T cells sorted from blood. The meaning of the sample's cell subset or site label: CD45RA+ positively selected. The source is a young man in good health.

Turning to this clone: Other DNA sequences of this sample code for an identical CDR3. Here the CDR3 reads CASSQTSGSYNEQFF. In nucleotides, the CDR3 is TGTGCCAGCAGCCAGACTAGCGGGAGTTACAATGAGCAGTTCTTC. The genes are TRBV14 and TRBJ2-1, with 12 bases that match TRBD2. CDR3 size: 15 residues. The germline V gene encodes CDR1 SGHDN and CDR2 FVKESK. Germline trimming cut 3 bases from V and 4 bases from J; bases unmatched to any gene: 1.

The chain couples TRBV4-1 to TRBJ1-5; possible D gene TRBD1, 5 bases. This CDR3 has 16 residues. In germline, CDR1 is MGHRA, CDR2 YSYEKL. V lost 1 base to trimming and J lost 0 bases, with 10 bases between them. The CDR3 sequence: CASSQVQVNSNQPQHF. The DNA of the CDR3 is TGCGCCAGCAGCCAAGTACAGGTTAATAGCAATCAGCCCCAGCATTTT.

The chain recombines TRBV25-1 with TRBJ2-7, with no clear D. The CDR3 runs 12 residues. Germline values: CDR1 MGHDK, CDR2 SYGVNS. V was cut by 8 bases and J by 2 bases, with 10 bases left in between. The CDR3 here is CASFPTPYEQYF. CDR3 bases: TGTGCCAGCTTTCCGACCCCCTACGAGCAGTACTTC.

The V gene is TRBV19, the J gene TRBJ2-1, with D perhaps matching TRBD2 (5 bases). The V end lost 0 bases, the J end lost 8 bases, and 5 bases lay between the germline ends. The CDR3 is 12 amino acids. Looked up from germline, CDR1 is LNHDA and CDR2 is SQIVND (reference sequence). In DNA form, the CDR3 reads TGTGCCAGTAGTATAGATAGCGATGAGCAGTTCTTC. Encoded protein: CASSIDSDEQFF.

With respect to this clone: The same CDR3 arises from other DNA sequences in this sample as well. This chain joins TRBV18 and TRBJ1-3; D is undetermined. The CDR3 consists of 14 residues. V lost 3 bases to trimming and J lost 0 bases, with 6 bases between them. In germline, CDR1 is KGHSH, CDR2 LQKENI. This chain's CDR3 is CASSPGLSGNTIYF. CDR3 DNA sequence: TGTGCCAGCTCACCCGGACTCTCTGGAAACACCATATATTTT. The whole variable domain, filled in from reference TRBV18 and TRBJ1-3, reads NAGVMQNPRHLVRRRGQEARLRCSPMKGHSHVYWYRQLPEEGLKFMVYLQKENIIDESGMPKERFSAEFPKEGPSILRIQQVVRGDSAAYFCASSPGLSGNTIYFGEGSWLTVV.

This chain uses TRBV7-2 with TRBJ2-2; 9 bases are a match to TRBD2. CDR3 length: 17 residues. After removal of 3 bases from V and 0 bases from J, the junction contained 5 bases not matched to a gene. CDR1 is SGHTA, CDR2 FQGNSA, per germline. As DNA, the CDR3 is TGTGCCAGCAGCTTTGGTAGCGGGAGATCGAACACCGGGGAGCTGTTTTTT. This codes for CASSFGSGRSNTGELFF.

The rearrangement uses TRBV5-1 and TRBJ2-2; TRBD1 is a possible D gene (6 bases). V shed 2 bases and J shed 7 bases, with 12 bases lying between them. CDR3 length: 14 amino acids. In germline, CDR1 is SGHRS, CDR2 YFSETQ. CDR3 in amino acids: CASSFLQGSGELFF. The CDR3 DNA sequence: TGCGCCAGCAGCTTCCTACAGGGAAGCGGGGAGCTGTTTTTT.

The CDR3 DNA reads TGTGCCAGCAGCTCGTCCCCCCTTAACTCAAGAAGGGAGCAGTTCTTC. Protein product: CASSSSPLNSRREQFF. The chain combines TRBV7-2 with TRBJ2-1; D gene uncertain. Germline V gene data show CDR1 as SGHTA and CDR2 as FQGNSA. Trimming removed 4 bases at V and 10 bases at J, with 23 bases between. The CDR3 contains 16 residues.

V is TRBV10-3 and J is TRBJ1-1, with D uncertain. The CDR3 runs to 13 residues. CDR1 is ENHRY and CDR2 is SYGVKD in the germline V gene. V lost 9 bases to trimming and J lost 4 bases, with 15 bases between them. The DNA of the CDR3 is TGTGCCATTTACGTGGGCTGGGGCACTGAAGCTTTCTTT. Encoded protein: CAIYVGWGTEAFF.

A word on this clone: This same CDR3 is encoded by further DNA sequences in the sample. The chain couples TRBV10-1 to TRBJ1-5; D unresolved. This CDR3 spans 12 amino acids. Germline CDR1 reads WNHNN; CDR2 reads SYGVQD (reference sequence). V gave up 0 bases and J gave up 7 bases, with 4 bases separating them. CDR3 amino acids: CASSESGQPQHF. In DNA, the CDR3 is TGCGCCAGCAGTGAGTCGGGACAGCCCCAGCATTTT.

J is TRBJ2-3 and V is TRBV30; 12 bases agree with TRBD1. Trimming took 3 bases from V and 0 from J; bases not matched to a gene: 16. CDR1 is GTSNPN and CDR2 is SVGIG in the germline V gene (reference sequence). This CDR3 has 20 amino acids. This CDR3 is CAWRLAGTGGVILSTDTQYF. CDR3 nucleotide sequence: TGTGCCTGGAGGTTGGCCGGGACAGGGGGCGTTATACTTAGCACAGATACGCAGTATTTT. Full variable domain (missing parts from reference TRBV30 and TRBJ2-3): SQTIHQWPATLVQPVGSPLSLECTVEGTSNPNLYWYRQAAGRGLQLLFYSVGIGQISSEVPQNLSASRPQDRQFILSSKKLLLSDSGFYLCAWRLAGTGGVILSTDTQYFGPGTRLTVL.

J is TRBJ1-1 and V is TRBV5-1; 7 bases agree with TRBD1. The ends lost 0 bases at V and 3 bases at J; junction bases unmatched: 5. Germline-derived CDR1 and CDR2 are SGHRS and YFSETQ. The CDR3 sequence is 15 residues long. The CDR3 is CASSLDGDRDTEAFF. The CDR3 coding sequence is TGCGCCAGCAGCTTGGATGGAGACAGGGACACTGAAGCTTTCTTT.

The chain has TRBV5-1 and TRBJ2-1; 9 bases fit TRBD1. From germline, CDR1 is SGHRS and CDR2 YFSETQ. V lost 4 bases and J lost 10; bases outside the gene matches: 9. This CDR3 is 14 amino acids long. The CDR3 reads CASSPGTGNLEQFF. CDR3 nucleotide sequence: TGCGCCAGCAGCCCCGGGACAGGGAATTTGGAGCAGTTCTTC. Full variable domain (missing parts from reference TRBV5-1 and TRBJ2-1): KAGVTQTPRYLIKTRGQQVTLSCSPISGHRSVSWYQQTPGQGLQFLFEYFSETQRNKGNFPGRFSGRQFSNSRSEMNVSTLELGDSALYLCASSPGTGNLEQFFGPGTRLTVL.

The chain recombines TRBV30 with TRBJ2-5; no clear D gene. The CDR3 has 9 amino acids. Germline CDR1 GTSNPN, CDR2 SVGIG (reference sequence). With 7 bases removed from V and 5 bases from J, the gap between germline ends came to 5 bases. CDR3 sequence: CAFCETQYF. Written as DNA, the CDR3 is TGTGCCTTCTGCGAGACCCAGTACTTC.

The chain combines TRBV4-3 with TRBJ2-5, with D maybe TRBD2 (5 bases). CDR1 and CDR2 (germline): LGHNA, YSLEER. The CDR3 is 15 residues long. Trimming removed 4 bases at V and 2 bases at J, with 14 bases between. The CDR3 DNA sequence: TGCGCCAGCAGCCCCCGAGACGGGGTTCAAGAGACCCAGTACTTC. Its translation is CASSPRDGVQETQYF.

Note on this clone: The same CDR3 also results from other DNA sequences found in this sample. The chain is built from TRBV5-4 and TRBJ2-2; a possible D gene is TRBD1 (5 bases). This CDR3 has 16 amino acids. V shed 0 bases and J shed 0 bases, with 9 bases lying between them. In germline, CDR1 is SGHNT, CDR2 YYREEE (reference sequence). The CDR3 DNA follows: TGTGCCAGCAGCTTGGGTGGCAGGGCGAACACCGGGGAGCTGTTTTTT. Translating gives CASSLGGRANTGELFF.

On this clone itself: This same CDR3 is encoded by further DNA sequences in the sample. J is TRBJ2-1 and V is TRBV18; TRBD2 agrees at 14 bases. Germline V CDR1 and CDR2: KGHSH, LQKENI. The CDR3 spans 17 residues. The trim removed 6 bases at V and 0 bases at J, leaving 4 bases unmatched. The CDR3 region has the DNA TGTGCCAGCTCTCCCGGGACTAGCGGGAGCTCCTACAATGAGCAGTTCTTC. Translated, it gives CASSPGTSGSSYNEQFF.

With respect to this clone: The same CDR3 is also encoded by other DNA sequences in this sample. The V and J genes are TRBV5-1 and TRBJ2-7; 11 bases align to TRBD2. With V trimmed by 0 bases and J by 0 bases, 2 bases remained unmatched. CDR3 length: 16 residues. Germline CDR1 reads SGHRS; CDR2 reads YFSETQ. The CDR3 protein is CASSLGGLAASYEQYF. The CDR3 DNA is TGCGCCAGCAGCTTGGGGGGACTAGCGGCCTCCTACGAGCAGTACTTC. Full variable domain (outside the CDR3, taken from reference TRBV5-1 and TRBJ2-7): KAGVTQTPRYLIKTRGQQVTLSCSPISGHRSVSWYQQTPGQGLQFLFEYFSETQRNKGNFPGRFSGRQFSNSRSEMNVSTLELGDSALYLCASSLGGLAASYEQYFGPGTRLTVT.

The rearrangement joins TRBV5-6 to TRBJ2-1; no reliable D call. V lost 1 base and J lost 8, with 7 bases in between. CDR3 size: 12 residues. From germline, CDR1 is SGHDT and CDR2 YYEEEE. The CDR3 nucleotides read TGTGCCAGCAGCTTGAATCCCGATGAGCAGTTCTTC. This translates into CASSLNPDEQFF.

V usage is TRBV10-1 and J usage is TRBJ2-1; D gene ambiguous. The germline gives CDR1 WNHNN, CDR2 SYGVQD (reference sequence). V lost 4 bases, J lost 6 bases, and 10 bases lay in between. The length of the CDR3 is 13 residues. CDR3 loop: CASSGLLRNEQFF. CDR3 coding DNA: TGCGCCAGCAGTGGGCTGCTACGCAATGAGCAGTTCTTC.

The rearrangement uses TRBV9 and TRBJ2-1, with 7 bases lining up with TRBD2. V lost 7 bases and J lost 1; bases outside the gene matches: 8. There are 15 residues in the CDR3. Germline CDR1 and CDR2: SGDLS and YYNGEE. CDR3 coding DNA: TGTGCCAGCGGGGATGGGAGGGAGTCCTACAATGAGCAGTTCTTC. This encodes CASGDGRESYNEQFF. The full variable domain, rest sourced from reference TRBV9 and TRBJ2-1, is DSGVTQTPKHLITATGQRVTLRCSPRSGDLSVYWYQQSLDQGLQFLIQYYNGEERAKGNILERFSAQQFPDLHSELNLSSLELGDSALYFCASGDGRESYNEQFFGPGTRLTVL.

This chain joins TRBV5-1 and TRBJ1-4, with 9 positions matching TRBD1. The CDR3 extends over 14 amino acids. The J segment lost 8 bases and the V segment lost 4 bases, leaving 6 bases of the junction unmatched. Germline CDR1 SGHRS, CDR2 YFSETQ. The CDR3 loop reads CASSAGQGLEKLFF. CDR3 nucleotides: TGCGCCAGCAGCGCGGGACAGGGCCTCGAAAAACTGTTTTTT.

V gene TRBV19 combines with J gene TRBJ2-7, with 10 positions matching TRBD2. The germline V gene has CDR1 LNHDA and CDR2 SQIVND (reference sequence). The CDR3 sequence is 14 residues long. Trimming removed 10 bases from V and 4 bases from J; junction bases left unmatched: 10. The CDR3 region has the DNA TGTGCCACCTCCCGAACTAGCGGGAAGTACGAGCAGTACTTC. The encoded protein is CATSRTSGKYEQYF.

V gene TRBV5-1 combines with J gene TRBJ1-3; TRBD1 matches at 7 bases. Germline V gene sequence: CDR1 SGHRS, CDR2 YFSETQ. There are 14 residues in the CDR3. V gave up 6 bases and J gave up 2 bases; unmatched junction bases: 5. CDR3 sequence (DNA): TGCGCCAGCACCGTAGGGGGCCCTGGAAACACCATATATTTT. This sequence encodes CASTVGGPGNTIYF.

This rearrangement joins TRBV6-1 to TRBJ2-7; perhaps TRBD2 as D (6 bases). The CDR3 is 14 amino acids. Germline CDR1 MNHNS, CDR2 SASEGT. Trimming stripped 6 bases from V and 2 bases from J, with 14 bases between. CDR3: CASRGGSSAYEQYF. CDR3 sequence (DNA): TGTGCCAGCAGGGGGGGATCTAGCGCCTACGAGCAGTACTTC.

In nucleotides, the CDR3 is TGTGCCAGCTCACCACCATATGGGCCCTCCTACGAGCAGTACTTC. Translated, it gives CASSPPYGPSYEQYF. The chain links TRBV18 to TRBJ2-7; unclear D gene. The germline gives CDR1 KGHSH, CDR2 LQKENI. Trimming took off 0 bases at V and 0 bases at J, with 9 bases between the two ends. There are 15 residues in the CDR3.

The rearrangement uses TRBV6-1 and TRBJ1-1; possible D gene TRBD1, 5 bases. Trimming cost V 2 bases and J 4 bases, with 14 bases left between them. Per the germline V gene, CDR1 is MNHNS and CDR2 is SASEGT. This CDR3 has 15 amino acids. CDR3 bases: TGTGCCAGCAGTGAACTGAAACCAGGGACCACTGAAGCTTTCTTT. Its translation is CASSELKPGTTEAFF.

The rearrangement uses TRBV5-1 and TRBJ1-1; weak D call: TRBD1 (5 bases). The CDR3 is 13 residues long. Trimming removed 2 bases from V and 3 bases from J, with 8 bases in between. Germline lookup yields CDR1 SGHRS and CDR2 YFSETQ. DNA of the CDR3: TGCGCCAGCAGCTTCGGGGGTGACACTGAAGCTTTCTTT. Translating gives CASSFGGDTEAFF.

The CDR3 here is CASSGGQGARTNEKLFF. The CDR3 region has the DNA TGTGCCAGCAGTGGGGGACAGGGGGCGAGGACTAATGAAAAACTGTTTTTT. The chain is built from TRBV2 and TRBJ1-4; TRBD1 agrees at 12 bases. Unmatched junction bases numbered 5, after V lost 4 bases and J lost 2 bases. This CDR3 contains 17 residues. Germline-derived CDR1 and CDR2 are SNHLY and FYNNEI. Drawing the rest from reference TRBV2 and TRBJ1-4, the complete variable domain is EPEVTQTPSHQVTQMGQEVILRCVPISNHLYFYWYRQILGQKVEFLVSFYNNEISEKSEIFDDQFSVERPDGSNFTLKIRSTKLEDSAMYFCASSGGQGARTNEKLFFGSGTQLSVL.

This chain joins TRBV6-1 and TRBJ1-5, with TRBD1 matching over 7 bases. The CDR3 consists of 16 residues. Germline assignment: CDR1 MNHNS and CDR2 SASEGT. V was pared by 3 bases and J by 7 bases, with 12 bases of the junction left unmatched. CDR3 sequence: CASSETGSFSAQPQHF. Here the CDR3 DNA reads TGTGCCAGCAGTGAGACAGGGTCCTTTTCCGCGCAGCCCCAGCATTTT.

The rearrangement uses TRBV11-3 and TRBJ1-5; 10 bases fit TRBD1. The CDR3 runs 16 residues. Germline assignment: CDR1 SGHNT and CDR2 YENEEA. Trimming took 5 bases from V and 5 from J; bases not matched to a gene: 9. CDR3 sequence (DNA): TGTGCCAGCAGCCCTCGGGACAGGGGACGGGATCAGCCCCAGCATTTT. The encoded protein is CASSPRDRGRDQPQHF.

The V call is TRBV7-8, the J call TRBJ2-3; 9 nucleotides align to TRBD2. Germline CDR1 SGHVS, CDR2 FQNEAQ. Losses at the gene ends were 3 bases for V and 7 bases for J; bases not matched to a gene: 5. CDR3 size: 14 residues. Written as DNA, the CDR3 is TGTGCCAGCAGCTTGCGGGGGGGCCTAAATACGCAGTATTTT. Protein sequence: CASSLRGGLNTQYF.